The 26 T cell receptor beta chains listed next were all sequenced from one sample in a study of OX40 agonist ivuxolimab in advanced cancers. Libraries were made using the immunoSEQ multiplex PCR assay. The source is immuneACCESS, and TCRdb retained only in-frame sequences with V and J called. Part of the clones is not carried over; for the studies checked, unresolved V genes explain less than half of this, and the remainder is unexplained. In all, the sample holds about 67,000 clones, and about 84% of those were seen once. The ten largest clones add up to 8.2% of the sample. The sample here was CD4+ or CD8+ T cells sorted from blood, taken in a trial of the OX40 agonist ivuxolimab. The receptor source for this set is an adult with an advanced solid tumor such as melanoma, head and neck, liver or kidney cancer.

The chain combines TRBV7-8 with TRBJ2-1; TRBD1 matches 8 bases. The germline V gene encodes CDR1 SGHVS and CDR2 FQNEAQ. The CDR3 has 14 amino acids. J lost 5 bases, V lost 5 bases, and 5 bases had no gene match. The CDR3 region has the DNA TGTGCCAGCAGCCGACAGGGGCACGACAATGAGCAGTTCTTC. It encodes CASSRQGHDNEQFF.

The J gene is TRBJ2-3, the V gene TRBV5-8; 14 bases fit TRBD2. CDR3 length: 17 amino acids. Germline V lookup: CDR1 SGHTS, CDR2 YDEGEE. V lost 0 bases to trimming and J lost 4 bases; unmatched junction nucleotides: 4. The CDR3 DNA reads TGTGCCAGCAGCTTGGGACTAGCGGGGGGGATAGCAGATACGCAGTATTTT. Protein product: CASSLGLAGGIADTQYF.

This chain uses TRBV30 with TRBJ2-1, with TRBD2 matching over 14 bases. The CDR3 covers 18 residues. Germline V gene sequence: CDR1 GTSNPN, CDR2 SVGIG (reference sequence). V lost 3 bases and J lost 5; bases outside the gene matches: 12. The DNA for the CDR3 is TGTGCCTGGAGCCCCCGGACTAGCGGGGGGACCTTCAACAATGAGCAGTTCTTC. Protein product: CAWSPRTSGGTFNNEQFF.

V is TRBV6-5 and J is TRBJ2-3; 8 nucleotides agree with TRBD1. Germline V gene lookup returns CDR1 MNHEY and CDR2 SVGAGI. The J segment lost 6 bases and the V segment lost 6 bases, leaving 5 bases of the junction unmatched. The CDR3 covers 13 residues. The CDR3 here is CASRIPGGDTQYF. CDR3 DNA: TGTGCCAGCAGAATTCCAGGGGGCGATACGCAGTATTTT.

V usage is TRBV15 and J usage is TRBJ2-5, with D hard to call. This CDR3 spans 12 amino acids. The germline V gene has CDR1 LNHNV and CDR2 YYDKDF (reference sequence). Deletions cut 0 bases from V and 4 bases from J, with 3 bases between. The CDR3 spells CATSRDAETQYF. CDR3 nucleotide sequence: TGTGCCACCAGCAGAGATGCAGAGACCCAGTACTTC.

V is TRBV4-2 and J is TRBJ2-7, with 9 positions matching TRBD1. The germline V gene has CDR1 LGHNA and CDR2 YNFKEQ. Trimming took 0 bases from V and 3 from J; bases not matched to a gene: 12. The CDR3 runs 18 residues. The CDR3 spells CASSQDVLGTGIGYEQYF. For the CDR3, the DNA is TGTGCCAGCAGCCAAGACGTCCTAGGGACAGGGATAGGCTACGAGCAGTACTTC.

Points on this clone: The same CDR3 is also encoded by other DNA sequences in this sample. This sequence joins TRBV7-8 and TRBJ2-1, with TRBD2 matching 9 bases. The germline V gene encodes CDR1 SGHVS and CDR2 FQNEAQ. Trimming removed 3 bases from V and 5 bases from J; junction bases left unmatched: 5. This CDR3 contains 15 residues. DNA of the CDR3: TGTGCCAGCAGCTTGGGCGGGGGGGCCCACAATGAGCAGTTCTTC. Amino acids: CASSLGGGAHNEQFF.

The V gene is TRBV5-6, the J gene TRBJ2-3; TRBD2 agrees at 12 bases. The CDR3 is 17 amino acids. J was trimmed by 3 bases and V by 4 bases; bases with no gene match: 9. In germline, CDR1 is SGHDT, CDR2 YYEEEE. The DNA for the CDR3 is TGTGCCAGCAGCCCGTGGGCGACTAGCGGGGGAACAGATACGCAGTATTTT. As protein: CASSPWATSGGTDTQYF.

This chain connects TRBV2 to TRBJ1-5; no clear D gene. The CDR3 runs 13 residues. Trimming took off 8 bases at V and 1 base at J, with 9 bases between the two ends. Looked up from germline, CDR1 is SNHLY and CDR2 is FYNNEI. The CDR3 spells CASEMGSNQPQHF. CDR3 sequence (DNA): TGTGCCAGCGAGATGGGGAGCAATCAGCCCCAGCATTTT.

The rearrangement joins TRBV5-1 to TRBJ2-7; D call uncertain. The ends were cut back, 0 bases at V and 5 bases at J, with 15 bases in the middle. The CDR3 sequence is 15 residues long. CDR1 and CDR2 from the germline V gene are SGHRS and YFSETQ. CDR3 amino acids: CASSLGTQTVNEQYF. In DNA, the CDR3 is TGCGCCAGCAGCTTGGGGACGCAAACAGTAAACGAGCAGTACTTC.

The V and J genes are TRBV7-6 and TRBJ1-1; the D is unclear. Germline assignment: CDR1 SGHVS and CDR2 FNYEAQ. The CDR3 length is 13 residues. V was clipped by 1 base and J by 8 bases, with 11 bases between them. The CDR3 region has the DNA TGTGCCAGCAGCTTAGGCGTTTGGGCAGAAGCTTTCTTT. Its translation: CASSLGVWAEAFF. Supplemented by reference TRBV7-6 and TRBJ1-1, the full variable domain reads GAGVSQSPRYKVTKRGQDVALRCDPISGHVSLYWYRQALGQGPEFLTYFNYEAQQDKSGLPNDRFSAERPEGSISTLTIQRTEQRDSAMYRCASSLGVWAEAFFGQGTRLTVV.

The rearrangement joins TRBV5-8 to TRBJ1-3; TRBD1 might be the D (6 bases). Germline V gene data show CDR1 as SGHTS and CDR2 as YDEGEE. The ends were cut back, 4 bases at V and 3 bases at J, with 11 bases in the middle. The CDR3 is 14 amino acids. The CDR3, as DNA: TGTGCCAGCAGCCGGAAGGGGGGTGGAAACACCATATATTTT. Amino acids: CASSRKGGGNTIYF.

The V gene is TRBV19, the J gene TRBJ1-1, with 8 bases identical to TRBD1. The germline V gene encodes CDR1 LNHDA and CDR2 SQIVND (reference sequence). The J segment lost 1 base and the V segment lost 11 bases, leaving 3 bases of the junction unmatched. The length of the CDR3 is 12 residues. The CDR3 nucleotides are TGTGCCGCACAGGGGGGGAACACTGAAGCTTTCTTT. Translated: CAAQGGNTEAFF.

V gene TRBV10-2 combines with J gene TRBJ2-3; TRBD1 matches 8 bases. The CDR3 has 13 amino acids. J was trimmed by 1 base and V by 8 bases; bases with no gene match: 2. The germline gives CDR1 WSHSY, CDR2 SAAADI. CDR3 region: CASVQGGTDTQYF. In DNA form, the CDR3 reads TGCGCCAGCGTACAGGGGGGCACAGATACGCAGTATTTT.

The chain uses TRBV7-8 and TRBJ1-2, with TRBD1 identical over 7 bases. Germline lookup yields CDR1 SGHVS and CDR2 FQNEAQ. The length of the CDR3 is 14 residues. J gave up 4 bases and V 6 bases, and 8 bases lay outside the gene matches. This chain's CDR3 is CASSLRDSSYGYTF. For the CDR3, the DNA is TGTGCCAGCAGTCTCCGGGACAGTTCCTATGGCTACACCTTC.

This chain links TRBV5-4 with TRBJ2-2; 8 nucleotides align to TRBD1. Germline V lookup: CDR1 SGHNT, CDR2 YYREEE (reference sequence). The CDR3 totals 13 residues. V shed 4 bases and J 6 bases; nucleotides not matched to a gene: 2. CDR3 nucleotide sequence: TGTGCCAGCAGCACGACAGGGGCCGGGGAGCTGTTTTTT. Amino acids: CASSTTGAGELFF.

The chain links TRBV5-6 to TRBJ1-5, with 7 bases that match TRBD1. There are 15 residues in the CDR3. V was pared by 4 bases and J by 7 bases, with 11 bases of the junction left unmatched. The germline V gene has CDR1 SGHDT and CDR2 YYEEEE. CDR3 bases: TGTGCCAGCAGCGAGGTAGCGTCAGGGGGACAGCCCCAGCATTTT. It translates to CASSEVASGGQPQHF.

The chain employs TRBV19 and TRBJ1-1; 11 bases map to TRBD1. The CDR3 consists of 16 residues. The germline V gene has CDR1 LNHDA and CDR2 SQIVND (reference sequence). The V gene end was trimmed by 4 bases and the J gene end by 4 bases; junction bases not matched to a gene: 8. This CDR3 reads CASSRGTGGIGTEAFF. CDR3 sequence (DNA): TGTGCCAGTAGTAGGGGGACAGGGGGTATCGGCACTGAAGCTTTCTTT. The whole variable domain, filled in from reference TRBV19 and TRBJ1-1, reads DGGITQSPKYLFRKEGQNVTLSCEQNLNHDAMYWYRQDPGQGLRLIYYSQIVNDFQKGDIAEGYSVSREKKESFPLTVTSAQKNPTAFYLCASSRGTGGIGTEAFFGQGTRLTVV.

This chain connects TRBV29-1 to TRBJ2-7; weak D call: TRBD1 (7 bases). V gave up 4 bases and J gave up 3 bases, with 22 bases separating them. CDR3 length: 16 amino acids. CDR1 SQVTM and CDR2 ANQGSEA come from the germline V gene. CDR3 in amino acids: CSVAPRGEAENYEQYF. DNA of the CDR3: TGCAGCGTTGCTCCCAGGGGGGAGGCGGAAAACTACGAGCAGTACTTC.

The chain couples TRBV6-1 to TRBJ1-2; no reliable D call. This CDR3 is built from 11 residues. The germline CDR1 and CDR2 sequences are MNHNS and SASEGT. Deletions cut 3 bases from V and 8 bases from J, with 7 bases between. CDR3 nucleotides: TGTGCCAGCAGTGATCTGGAAGGCTACACCTTC. This sequence encodes CASSDLEGYTF.

The rearrangement joins TRBV29-1 to TRBJ2-3; 8 nucleotides agree with TRBD2. The CDR3 runs 15 residues. Germline lookup yields CDR1 SQVTM and CDR2 ANQGSEA. V lost 2 bases and J lost 1; bases outside the gene matches: 5. CDR3 protein: CSVERGSGGTDTQYF. CDR3 DNA: TGCAGCGTTGAACGGGGTAGCGGGGGCACAGATACGCAGTATTTT.

CDR3 amino acids: CARPPSYEQYV. The DNA of the CDR3 is TGTGCCCGGCCTCCCTCCTACGAGCAGTACGTC. The V and J genes are TRBV27 and TRBJ2-7; D gene uncertain. Trimming cost V 11 bases and J 0 bases, with 8 bases left between them. The CDR3 extends over 11 amino acids. Per the germline V gene, CDR1 is MNHEY and CDR2 is SMNVEV (reference sequence).

The genes are TRBV5-1 and TRBJ2-1, with D perhaps matching TRBD1 (6 bases). This CDR3 is built from 15 residues. V gave up 4 bases and J gave up 3 bases, with 14 bases separating them. In germline, CDR1 is SGHRS, CDR2 YFSETQ. In DNA, the CDR3 is TGCGCCAGCAGCGTGTCGGGACAAATCTACAATGAGCAGTTCTTC. Translated: CASSVSGQIYNEQFF.

The chain couples TRBV6-6 to TRBJ2-1; 10 nucleotides agree with TRBD2. V lost 0 bases, J lost 8 bases, and 7 bases stayed unmatched. The CDR3 totals 16 residues. Germline CDR1 reads MNHNY; CDR2 reads SVGAGI (reference sequence). The CDR3 DNA sequence: TGTGCCAGCAGTTACTCGCGCCTAGCGGGAGCTTATGAGCAGTTCTTC. This sequence encodes CASSYSRLAGAYEQFF.

The gene calls are TRBV7-3 and TRBJ2-1, with D possibly matching TRBD2 (5 bases). This CDR3 has 15 amino acids. The germline gives CDR1 SGHTA, CDR2 FQGTGA. V lost 5 bases and J lost 1, with 12 bases in between. In nucleotides, the CDR3 is TGTGCCAGCAGCCCCCAGCTAGCATCCTACAATGAGCAGTTCTTC. Residues: CASSPQLASYNEQFF.

The V call is TRBV10-3, the J call TRBJ2-2; 7 bases match TRBD1. The germline V gene encodes CDR1 ENHRY and CDR2 SYGVKD. Trimming cost V 2 bases and J 3 bases; bases outside gene matches: 0. This CDR3 region has 14 residues. The CDR3: CAISETGDTGELFF. DNA for the CDR3: TGTGCCATCAGTGAGACAGGGGACACCGGGGAGCTGTTTTTT.